These 18 T cell receptor beta chains originate from one sample sequenced in a study of shared clonotypes between healthy human individuals. The table came from immunoSEQ multiplex PCR; TCRdb's copy has only in-frame clones and leaves some out. This table holds roughly 2.4 million clones, under 97% found once. The specimen was naive CD4+ T cells sorted from blood. Subset of the sample: CD45RA+ positively selected. Receptors were obtained from a man aged 18 to 30 in good health.

On this clone itself: This same CDR3 is encoded by further DNA sequences in the sample. V gene TRBV5-1 combines with J gene TRBJ1-5; D not certain. Germline loops: CDR1 SGHRS, CDR2 YFSETQ. V lost 4 bases and J lost 1, with 6 bases in between. This CDR3 has 13 residues. The CDR3 sequence is CASSPDSNQPQHF. As DNA, the CDR3 is TGCGCCAGCAGCCCAGACAGCAATCAGCCCCAGCATTTT.

The rearrangement uses TRBV28 and TRBJ1-2; D is unclear. Germline V gene data show CDR1 as MDHEN and CDR2 as SYDVKM. V lost 3 bases to trimming and J lost 8 bases, with 10 bases between them. The CDR3 loop spans 12 amino acids. CDR3 residues: CASSFYGSGYTF. CDR3 nucleotides: TGTGCCAGCAGTTTCTACGGCTCGGGCTACACCTTC.

The chain employs TRBV18 and TRBJ2-6; D remains unclear. V was clipped by 3 bases and J by 4 bases, with 13 bases between them. Germline V gene lookup returns CDR1 KGHSH and CDR2 LQKENI. There are 16 residues in the CDR3. CDR3 in amino acids: CASSPPVTGGANVLTF. The CDR3 region has the DNA TGTGCCAGCTCACCCCCAGTTACTGGGGGGGCCAACGTCCTGACTTTC.

The chain joins TRBV9 to TRBJ2-3; 15 nucleotides match TRBD2. Germline V gene lookup returns CDR1 SGDLS and CDR2 YYNGEE. The V segment lost 3 bases and the J segment 6 bases; nucleotides outside the gene matches: 5. The CDR3 is made up of 16 amino acids. CDR3 protein: CASSAGLAGGFDTQYF. The CDR3 nucleotides are TGTGCCAGCAGCGCGGGACTAGCGGGAGGTTTCGATACGCAGTATTTT. The variable domain in full, completed from reference TRBV9 and TRBJ2-3, reads DSGVTQTPKHLITATGQRVTLRCSPRSGDLSVYWYQQSLDQGLQFLIQYYNGEERAKGNILERFSAQQFPDLHSELNLSSLELGDSALYFCASSAGLAGGFDTQYFGPGTRLTVL.

The chain uses TRBV5-6 and TRBJ2-2; 11 bases fit TRBD2. J was trimmed by 1 base and V by 2 bases; bases with no gene match: 7. CDR3 length: 18 amino acids. Germline V gene lookup returns CDR1 SGHDT and CDR2 YYEEEE. This CDR3 is CASSLQTSGKRNTGELFF. The DNA of the CDR3 is TGTGCCAGCAGCTTACAGACTAGCGGGAAAAGGAACACCGGGGAGCTGTTTTTT.

This chain connects TRBV2 to TRBJ1-1; 7 bases are a match to TRBD1. Germline trimming cut 4 bases from V and 6 bases from J; bases unmatched to any gene: 8. The CDR3 covers 14 residues. Germline values: CDR1 SNHLY, CDR2 FYNNEI. CDR3 sequence: CASSVEGAPAEAFF. The DNA of the CDR3 is TGTGCCAGCAGTGTTGAGGGGGCGCCCGCTGAAGCTTTCTTT.

The chain is built from TRBV6-5 and TRBJ2-5; D is undetermined. V lost 4 bases, J lost 2 bases, and 11 bases lay in between. Germline V gene data show CDR1 as MNHEY and CDR2 as SVGAGI. The CDR3 runs 14 residues. This chain's CDR3 is CASSSVHPQETQYF. CDR3 DNA: TGTGCCAGCAGTTCTGTACACCCTCAAGAGACCCAGTACTTC.

The V and J genes are TRBV7-8 and TRBJ1-5; maybe TRBD1 (5 bases). This CDR3 contains 17 residues. Trimming left V 0 bases short and J 0 bases short, with 12 bases between. Germline V gives CDR1 SGHVS, CDR2 FQNEAQ. The CDR3 sequence: CASSLATAMISNQPQHF. As DNA, the CDR3 is TGTGCCAGCAGCTTAGCGACAGCGATGATTAGCAATCAGCCCCAGCATTTT.

This clone is a singleton in its sample. The same CDR3 also results from other DNA sequences found in this sample. V is TRBV9 and J is TRBJ2-5, with 9 bases lining up with TRBD1. This CDR3 region has 16 residues. J gave up 2 bases and V 0 bases, and 5 bases lay outside the gene matches. The germline V gene encodes CDR1 SGDLS and CDR2 YYNGEE. The CDR3, as DNA: TGTGCCAGCAGCGTAGCTGTGGACAGGGGACAAGAGACCCAGTACTTC. Amino acid sequence: CASSVAVDRGQETQYF.

The chain recombines TRBV9 with TRBJ2-5, with TRBD2 as a possible D gene (5 bases). V lost 0 bases to trimming and J lost 5 bases, with 14 bases between them. The CDR3 spans 15 residues. The germline V gene has CDR1 SGDLS and CDR2 YYNGEE. CDR3: CASSVGWGGSETQYF. The CDR3 region has the DNA TGTGCCAGCAGCGTAGGGTGGGGTGGGAGTGAGACCCAGTACTTC.

V is TRBV10-3 and J is TRBJ1-4; no clear D. CDR3 length: 13 amino acids. Per germline, CDR1 ENHRY and CDR2 SYGVKD. With 3 bases removed from V and 3 bases from J, the gap between germline ends came to 5 bases. In nucleotides, the CDR3 is TGTGCCATCAGTGAAAGGGCTAATGAAAAACTGTTTTTT. This codes for CAISERANEKLFF.

This chain connects TRBV10-3 to TRBJ2-1, with TRBD1 matching 10 bases. Germline CDR1 reads ENHRY; CDR2 reads SYGVKD. V was clipped by 2 bases and J by 4 bases; unmatched bases: 2. The CDR3 spans 15 residues. In DNA form, the CDR3 reads TGTGCCATCAGTGAGATGGGACAGGGGTACAATGAGCAGTTCTTC. Translation: CAISEMGQGYNEQFF.

The rearrangement joins TRBV5-1 to TRBJ1-1; D is ambiguous. This CDR3 has 17 amino acids. V dropped 0 bases and J dropped 2 bases, with 17 bases sitting between them. Germline assignment: CDR1 SGHRS and CDR2 YFSETQ. The CDR3 spells CASSLGPGWQINTEAFF. The CDR3 coding sequence is TGCGCCAGCAGCTTGGGTCCCGGGTGGCAGATTAACACTGAAGCTTTCTTT.

CDR3 sequence: CASSIHGPYEQYF. The CDR3 DNA reads as TGTGCCAGTAGTATACACGGGCCCTACGAGCAGTACTTC. The V gene is TRBV19, the J gene TRBJ2-7; D gene ambiguous. The V and J ends lost 2 bases and 2 bases respectively, with 7 bases between them. The germline V gene encodes CDR1 LNHDA and CDR2 SQIVND (reference sequence). This CDR3 is 13 amino acids long.

V is TRBV28 and J is TRBJ2-5; 7 bases map to TRBD2. Unmatched junction bases numbered 14, after V lost 5 bases and J lost 11 bases. The germline gives CDR1 MDHEN, CDR2 SYDVKM. The CDR3 sequence is 14 residues long. The CDR3 DNA sequence: TGTGCCAGCAGTGTCACTAGCGCCGCCGCATTGCAGTACTTC. It is translated as CASSVTSAAALQYF.

The rearrangement uses TRBV6-5 and TRBJ1-6, with unresolved D. The germline V and J ends were trimmed by 4 bases and 9 bases, with 16 bases remaining between them. This CDR3 region has 15 residues. Germline V gene lookup returns CDR1 MNHEY and CDR2 SVGAGI. The CDR3 loop is CASSFDGQIGSPLHF. The CDR3 nucleotides read TGTGCCAGCAGTTTCGACGGGCAAATTGGTTCACCCCTCCACTTT.

The chain has TRBV5-4 and TRBJ2-2, with a weak D call TRBD2 (5 bases). Looked up from germline, CDR1 is SGHNT and CDR2 is YYREEE (reference sequence). V shed 1 base and J shed 0 bases, with 7 bases lying between them. This CDR3 is 15 amino acids long. CDR3 region: CASSLSGTNTGELFF. CDR3 coding DNA: TGTGCCAGCAGCTTGTCGGGAACGAACACCGGGGAGCTGTTTTTT.

The J gene is TRBJ1-3, the V gene TRBV30; D perhaps matches TRBD1 (6 bases). The length of the CDR3 is 16 residues. V shed 5 bases and J shed 0 bases, with 17 bases lying between them. Germline CDR1 and CDR2: GTSNPN and SVGIG (reference sequence). The CDR3 DNA reads TGTGCCTGGGAGAACAGGGCTAAAACCTCTGGAAACACCATATATTTT. It yields the protein CAWENRAKTSGNTIYF. Full variable domain (rest looked up from reference TRBV30 and TRBJ1-3): SQTIHQWPATLVQPVGSPLSLECTVEGTSNPNLYWYRQAAGRGLQLLFYSVGIGQISSEVPQNLSASRPQDRQFILSSKKLLLSDSGFYLCAWENRAKTSGNTIYFGEGSWLTVV.